These T cell receptor beta chains were read from a single sample in a study of cytomegalovirus exposure and HLA in healthy donors. Profiled with immunoSEQ multiplex PCR; TCRdb holds only in-frame clones, not every one. Here the sample spans about 60,000 clones, around three quarters being singletons. Sequences were obtained from PBMCs. The receptor source for this set is a woman in her 30s in good health and CMV-seronegative. Both conserved end residues are part of each CDR3. A D gene is named only where the DNA matches it firmly. Clone sizes are given selectively: once, few, many, or a class where the clone is expanded.

J: TRBJ1-2
D: NA
size: NA
V: TRBV7-2
CDR3: CASSQGYGYTF
DNA: TGTGCCAGCAGCCAGGGATATGGCTACACCTTC

J: TRBJ1-1
D: TRBD1
size: NA
V: TRBV30
CDR3: CAWSANNVQGALAFF
DNA: TGTGCCTGGAGTGCCAATAACGTTCAGGGGGCGTTGGCTTTCTTT

J: TRBJ1-2
D: NA
size: NA
V: TRBV7-9
CDR3: CASSLNTFYGYTF
DNA: TGTGCCAGCAGCTTAAATACTTTTTATGGCTACACCTTC

J: TRBJ2-7
D: TRBD2
size: NA
V: TRBV15
CDR3: CATSKAGGPYEQYF
DNA: TGTGCCACCAGCAAAGCGGGAGGCCCCTACGAGCAGTACTTC

J: TRBJ1-6
D: NA
size: NA
V: TRBV6-1
CDR3: CASSVQSSYNSPLHF
DNA: TGTGCCAGCAGTGTACAGAGCTCCTATAATTCACCCCTCCACTTT

J: TRBJ1-2
D: NA
size: NA
V: TRBV20-1
CDR3: CSARPDSGYTF
DNA: TGCAGTGCTAGACCCGACAGTGGCTACACCTTC

J: TRBJ1-6
D: NA
size: NA
V: TRBV30
CDR3: CAWSIGDSPNSPLHF
DNA: TGTGCCTGGAGTATCGGGGATTCCCCTAATTCACCCCTCCACTTT

J: TRBJ1-2
D: TRBD1
size: NA
V: TRBV6-5
CDR3: CASSYQGQGMGYTF
DNA: TGTGCCAGCAGTTACCAGGGACAGGGTATGGGCTACACCTTC

J: TRBJ2-7
D: TRBD2
size: once
V: TRBV2
CDR3: CASSESARGAYEQYF
DNA: TGTGCCAGCAGTGAAAGTGCGCGGGGGGCCTACGAGCAGTACTTC

J: TRBJ2-7
D: TRBD2
size: NA
V: TRBV30
CDR3: CAWSLSGSSYEQYF
DNA: TGTGCCTGGAGTCTCAGCGGGAGCTCCTACGAGCAGTACTTC

J: TRBJ1-5
D: NA
size: NA
V: TRBV5-8
CDR3: CASQKRDSMLNQPQHF
DNA: TGTGCCAGTCAGAAGAGGGACTCCATGCTCAATCAGCCCCAGCATTTT

J: TRBJ1-2
D: NA
size: NA
V: TRBV4-1
CDR3: CASSRIDANYGYTF
DNA: TGCGCCAGCAGCCGAATAGATGCTAACTATGGCTACACCTTC

J: TRBJ2-1
D: TRBD1
size: NA
V: TRBV7-2
CDR3: CASSIWTGGNEQFF
DNA: TGTGCCAGCAGCATCTGGACAGGGGGCAATGAGCAGTTCTTC

J: TRBJ2-5
D: TRBD1
size: once
V: TRBV6-5
CDR3: CASSYGDRGQETQYF
DNA: TGTGCCAGCAGTTACGGTGACAGGGGTCAAGAGACCCAGTACTTC

J: TRBJ2-5
D: NA
size: NA
V: TRBV5-1
CDR3: CASSLGGGQETQYF
DNA: TGCGCCAGCAGCTTGGGAGGGGGCCAAGAGACCCAGTACTTC

J: TRBJ2-7
D: NA
size: few
V: TRBV6-5
CDR3: CASSSGVRHEQYF
DNA: TGTGCCAGCAGTTCCGGGGTTCGCCACGAGCAGTACTTC

J: TRBJ2-3
D: NA
size: once
V: TRBV5-1
CDR3: CASSLLSDTQYF
DNA: TGCGCCAGCAGCTTGCTGTCAGATACGCAGTATTTT

J: TRBJ2-2
D: NA
size: NA
V: TRBV14
CDR3: CASSQGWGAGELFF
DNA: TGTGCCAGCAGCCAAGGTTGGGGGGCCGGGGAGCTGTTTTTT

J: TRBJ1-5
D: TRBD1
size: NA
V: TRBV6-5
CDR3: CASSSRQGPGQPQHF
DNA: TGTGCCAGCAGCTCCCGACAGGGACCAGGTCAGCCCCAGCATTTT

J: TRBJ1-6
D: TRBD1
size: NA
V: TRBV6-6
CDR3: CASRWDRVDSPLHF
DNA: TGTGCCAGCAGATGGGACAGGGTTGATTCACCCCTCCACTTT

J: TRBJ1-2
D: NA
size: NA
V: TRBV28
CDR3: CASSLRDNYGYTF
DNA: TGTGCCAGCAGTTTGAGGGATAACTATGGCTACACCTTC

J: TRBJ2-5
D: TRBD1
size: NA
V: TRBV5-4
CDR3: CASSTGQGAVETQYF
DNA: TGTGCCAGCAGCACGGGACAGGGTGCAGTTGAGACCCAGTACTTC

J: TRBJ2-2
D: NA
size: NA
V: TRBV30
CDR3: CAWTGYTGELFF
DNA: TGTGCCTGGACAGGGTACACCGGGGAGCTGTTTTTT

J: TRBJ1-1
D: NA
size: NA
V: TRBV30
CDR3: CAQVTMGHMNTEAFF
DNA: TGTGCCCAGGTAACCATGGGACACATGAACACTGAAGCTTTCTTT

J: TRBJ2-5
D: NA
size: NA
V: TRBV30
CDR3: CAWAGMSETQYF
DNA: TGTGCCTGGGCGGGAATGAGCGAGACCCAGTACTTC

J: TRBJ1-6
D: NA
size: NA
V: TRBV28
CDR3: CASTIGVPNNSPLHF
DNA: TGTGCCAGCACAATAGGGGTTCCCAATAATTCACCCCTCCACTTT

J: TRBJ2-1
D: TRBD2
size: few
V: TRBV5-8
CDR3: CASSSRAGRSSYNEQFF
DNA: TGTGCCAGCAGCTCGAGAGCGGGGCGTAGCTCCTACAATGAGCAGTTCTTC

J: TRBJ2-7
D: NA
size: NA
V: TRBV7-8
CDR3: CASSLGLWSSYEQYF
DNA: TGTGCCAGCAGCTTAGGTCTGTGGAGCTCCTACGAGCAGTACTTC

J: TRBJ2-3
D: TRBD2
size: few
V: TRBV29-1
CDR3: CSVEASGFGTDTQYF
DNA: TGCAGCGTTGAAGCTAGCGGATTTGGTACAGATACGCAGTATTTT

J: TRBJ1-5
D: NA
size: NA
V: TRBV15
CDR3: CATSSREWIQPQHF
DNA: TGTGCCACCAGCAGCAGGGAATGGATTCAGCCCCAGCATTTT

J: TRBJ2-2
D: NA
size: NA
V: TRBV7-6
CDR3: CASYKDRFANTGELFF
DNA: TGTGCCAGCTATAAGGACAGATTCGCGAACACCGGGGAGCTGTTTTTT